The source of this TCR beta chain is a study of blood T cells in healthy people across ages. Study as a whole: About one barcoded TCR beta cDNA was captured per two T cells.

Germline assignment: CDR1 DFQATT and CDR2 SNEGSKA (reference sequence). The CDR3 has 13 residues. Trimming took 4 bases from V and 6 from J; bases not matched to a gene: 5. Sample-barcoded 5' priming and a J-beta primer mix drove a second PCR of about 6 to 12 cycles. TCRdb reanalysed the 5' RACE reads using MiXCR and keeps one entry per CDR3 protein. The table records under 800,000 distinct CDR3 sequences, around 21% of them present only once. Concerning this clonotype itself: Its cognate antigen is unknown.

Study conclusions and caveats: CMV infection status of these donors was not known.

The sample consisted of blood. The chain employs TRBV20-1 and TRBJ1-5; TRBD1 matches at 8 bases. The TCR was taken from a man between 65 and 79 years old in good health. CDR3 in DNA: TGCAGTGCTATGACAGGGGTGGTTCAGCCCCAGCATTTT. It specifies CSAMTGVVQPQHF.